The present TCR beta chain was sequenced within a study of T cell responses to AZD1222 COVID-19 vaccine. Findings and limits, study-wide: Spike was spanned by vaccine-associated CD4 TCRs, which were dominant at 160-218 and 743-854. In a largely white British group with more females than males, clonal diversity was possibly underestimated. Unmutated variant regions are reportedly targeted by nearly half of spike-specific TCRs. Once two AZD1222 doses were given, Spike-specific TCR breadth and depth went up.

V lost 6 bases and J lost 9; bases outside the gene matches: 18. The germline CDR1 and CDR2 sequences are SGHTA and FQGNSA. The CDR3 loop spans 17 amino acids. Assay used: immunoSEQ multiplex PCR; TCRdb lists only in-frame clones, some missing. The top ten clones hold around 8% of a sample with 120,000 or so clones, about 90% of them seen once. Comment on this clone: As yet, its antigen is unknown.

The receptor comes from an adult who received the AZD1222 COVID-19 vaccine. V usage is TRBV7-2 and J usage is TRBJ2-1, with TRBD1 identical over 9 bases. Specimen: peripheral blood, collected 28 days after the second AZD1222 dose. CDR3 protein: CASSQSLGDRALGEQFF. In nucleotides, the CDR3 is TGTGCCAGCAGTCAGAGCTTGGGGGACAGGGCGTTGGGTGAGCAGTTCTTC.